This T cell receptor beta chain was identified during a study of cytomegalovirus exposure and HLA in healthy donors. Findings of the study overall: Researchers counted roughly 160 TCR beta chains as cytomegalovirus-associated.

Regarding this clone: Its antigen is currently unknown.

Here immunoSEQ multiplex PCR was the method, and the copy in TCRdb shows in-frame clones only, minus some. Among 150,000 to 160,000 clones listed, about 82% were seen once. This CDR3 contains 16 residues. From germline, CDR1 is MRHNA and CDR2 SNTAGT. Trimming took 5 bases from V and 1 from J, leaving 15 bases between them. The chain couples TRBV6-4 to TRBJ2-1; D might be TRBD1 (6 bases). Sequenced material: PBMCs. The receptor comes from a human donor in good health. CDR3 in amino acids: CASSPQGIGSYNEQFF. CDR3 bases: TGTGCCAGCAGTCCCCAGGGGATTGGGTCCTACAATGAGCAGTTCTTC.